This T cell receptor (beta chain) emerged from a study of T-cell memory formation after mild COVID-19. Study summary: Clustering of TCRs was largely donor specific.

Overall study results and limits: Second-wave clones that peaked on day 37 lacked confirmed SARS-CoV-2 specificity. From day 15 to 85, contracting clones were balanced between CD4 and CD8, whereas later expanders leaned toward CD4+.

TCR alpha and TCR beta cDNA libraries carrying sample barcodes and UMIs were produced by 5'RACE using constant-segment primers. A single record per CDR3 protein comes from TCRdb applying MiXCR to the 5' RACE reads. This table has about 110,000 distinct CDR3 sequences, about a sixth appearing once. The CDR3 spans 21 residues. After removal of 6 bases from V and 0 bases from J, the junction contained 15 bases not matched to a gene. Regarding this clonotype: Its antigen remains unknown.

V and J are TRBV12-3 or TRBV12-4 and TRBJ2-1; 15 bases map to TRBD2. The clonotype originates from a man younger than 35 who had mild COVID-19 (a few samples of this study predate the infection). Cell type and time point are not known. The sequencing sample was made of PBMCs or a T cell subset sorted from them (not recorded which). The CDR3 DNA reads as TGTGCCAGCAGCTCAGTTTCCGGACTAGCGGGGGGGAGGAGCTCCTACAATGAGCAGTTCTTC. It is translated as CASSSVSGLAGGRSSYNEQFF.